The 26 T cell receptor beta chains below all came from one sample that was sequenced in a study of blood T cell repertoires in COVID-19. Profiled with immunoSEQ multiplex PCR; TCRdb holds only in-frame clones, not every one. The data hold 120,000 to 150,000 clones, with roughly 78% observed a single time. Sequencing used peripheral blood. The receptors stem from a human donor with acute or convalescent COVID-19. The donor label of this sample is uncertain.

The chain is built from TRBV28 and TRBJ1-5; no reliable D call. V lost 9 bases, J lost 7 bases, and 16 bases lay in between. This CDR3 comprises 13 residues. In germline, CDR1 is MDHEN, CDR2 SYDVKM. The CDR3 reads CASTGSQRQPQHF. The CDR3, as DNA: TGTGCCAGTACCGGGAGCCAGAGGCAGCCCCAGCATTTT.

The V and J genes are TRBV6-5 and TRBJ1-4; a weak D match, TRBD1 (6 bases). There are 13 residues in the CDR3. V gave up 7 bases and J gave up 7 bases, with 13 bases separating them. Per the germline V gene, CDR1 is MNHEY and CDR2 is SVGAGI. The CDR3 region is CASIGGLSEKLFF. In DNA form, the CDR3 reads TGTGCCAGCATAGGGGGTCTGAGTGAAAAACTGTTTTTT.

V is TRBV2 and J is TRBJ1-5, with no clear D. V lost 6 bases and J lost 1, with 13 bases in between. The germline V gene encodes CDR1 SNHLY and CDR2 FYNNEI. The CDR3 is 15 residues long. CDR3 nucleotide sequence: TGTGCCAGCAGCGTCAACGGGGTAAGCAATCAGCCCCAGCATTTT. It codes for CASSVNGVSNQPQHF.

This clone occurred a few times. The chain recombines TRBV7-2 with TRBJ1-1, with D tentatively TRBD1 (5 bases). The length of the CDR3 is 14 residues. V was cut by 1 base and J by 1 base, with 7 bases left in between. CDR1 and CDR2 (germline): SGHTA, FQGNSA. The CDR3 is CASSLGGANTEAFF. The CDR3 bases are TGTGCCAGCAGCTTAGGTGGGGCGAACACTGAAGCTTTCTTT.

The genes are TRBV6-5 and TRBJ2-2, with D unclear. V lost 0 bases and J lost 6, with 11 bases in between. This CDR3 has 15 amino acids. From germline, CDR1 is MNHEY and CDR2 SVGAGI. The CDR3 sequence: CASSYSMTYAGELFF. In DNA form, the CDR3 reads TGTGCCAGCAGTTACTCGATGACATACGCCGGGGAGCTGTTTTTT.

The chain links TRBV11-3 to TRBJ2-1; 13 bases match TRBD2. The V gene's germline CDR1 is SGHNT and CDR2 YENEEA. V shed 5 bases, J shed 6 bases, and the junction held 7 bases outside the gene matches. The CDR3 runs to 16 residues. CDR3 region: CASSHRGLAGLNEQFF. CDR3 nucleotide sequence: TGTGCCAGCAGCCACAGGGGACTAGCGGGGCTCAATGAGCAGTTCTTC.

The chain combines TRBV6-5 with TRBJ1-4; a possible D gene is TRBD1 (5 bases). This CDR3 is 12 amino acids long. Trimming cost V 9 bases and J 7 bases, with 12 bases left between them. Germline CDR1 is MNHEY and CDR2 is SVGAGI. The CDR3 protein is CASTPGGEKLFF. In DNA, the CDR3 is TGTGCCAGTACCCCCGGGGGTGAAAAACTGTTTTTT.

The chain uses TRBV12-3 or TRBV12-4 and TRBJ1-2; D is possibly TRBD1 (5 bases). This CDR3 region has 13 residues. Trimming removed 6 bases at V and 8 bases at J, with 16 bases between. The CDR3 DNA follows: TGTGCCAGCAGCCTCCAACAGGCACGAGGCTACACCTTC. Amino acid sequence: CASSLQQARGYTF.

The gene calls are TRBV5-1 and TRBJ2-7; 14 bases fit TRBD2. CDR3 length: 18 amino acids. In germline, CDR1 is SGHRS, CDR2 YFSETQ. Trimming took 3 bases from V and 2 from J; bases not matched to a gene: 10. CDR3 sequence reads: CASSSKTSGLAGAYEQYF. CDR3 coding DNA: TGCGCCAGCAGCTCCAAAACCTCGGGACTAGCGGGGGCCTACGAGCAGTACTTC. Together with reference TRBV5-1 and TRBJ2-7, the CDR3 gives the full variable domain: KAGVTQTPRYLIKTRGQQVTLSCSPISGHRSVSWYQQTPGQGLQFLFEYFSETQRNKGNFPGRFSGRQFSNSRSEMNVSTLELGDSALYLCASSSKTSGLAGAYEQYFGPGTRLTVT.

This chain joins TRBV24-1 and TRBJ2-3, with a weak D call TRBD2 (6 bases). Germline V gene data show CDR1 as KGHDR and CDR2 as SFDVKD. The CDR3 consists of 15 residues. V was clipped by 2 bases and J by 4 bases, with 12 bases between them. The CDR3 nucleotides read TGTGCCACCAGTGATTCCCGGGGGTGGGCAGATACGCAGTATTTT. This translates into CATSDSRGWADTQYF.

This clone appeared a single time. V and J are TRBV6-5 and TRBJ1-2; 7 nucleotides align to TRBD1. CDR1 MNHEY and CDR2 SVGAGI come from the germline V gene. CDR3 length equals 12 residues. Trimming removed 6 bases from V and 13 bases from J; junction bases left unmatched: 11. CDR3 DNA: TGTGCCAGCAGCCCGACGAAGGGGGCCTCCACCTTC. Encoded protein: CASSPTKGASTF.

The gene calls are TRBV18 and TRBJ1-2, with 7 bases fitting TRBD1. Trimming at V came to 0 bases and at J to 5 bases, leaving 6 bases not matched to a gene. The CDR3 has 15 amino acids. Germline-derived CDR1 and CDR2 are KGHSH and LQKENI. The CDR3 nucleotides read TGTGCCAGCTCACCACCCGGGACAGCCACTTATGGCTACACCTTC. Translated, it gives CASSPPGTATYGYTF.

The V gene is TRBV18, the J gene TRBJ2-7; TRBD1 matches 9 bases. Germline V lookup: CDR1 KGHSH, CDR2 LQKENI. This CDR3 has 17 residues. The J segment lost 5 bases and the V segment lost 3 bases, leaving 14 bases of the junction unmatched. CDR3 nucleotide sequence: TGTGCCAGCTCACCGTCCTCCCTCCGAACAGGGGGCGACGAGCAGTACTTC. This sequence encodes CASSPSSLRTGGDEQYF.

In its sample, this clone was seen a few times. The CDR3 DNA sequence: TGTGCCAGCAGCTCCGGAGGGGAAGAATTCTTT. Translation: CASSSGGEEFF. The chain links TRBV5-6 to TRBJ1-1, with D possibly being TRBD1 (5 bases). Germline V gene lookup returns CDR1 SGHDT and CDR2 YYEEEE. The germline V and J ends were trimmed by 3 bases and 14 bases, with 14 bases remaining between them. This CDR3 comprises 11 residues.

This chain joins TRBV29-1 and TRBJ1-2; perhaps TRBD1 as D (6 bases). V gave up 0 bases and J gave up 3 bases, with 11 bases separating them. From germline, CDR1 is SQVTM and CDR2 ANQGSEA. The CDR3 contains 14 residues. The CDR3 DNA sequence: TGCAGCGTTGAAGATGAAGCAGGGGACTATGGCTACACCTTC. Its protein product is CSVEDEAGDYGYTF.

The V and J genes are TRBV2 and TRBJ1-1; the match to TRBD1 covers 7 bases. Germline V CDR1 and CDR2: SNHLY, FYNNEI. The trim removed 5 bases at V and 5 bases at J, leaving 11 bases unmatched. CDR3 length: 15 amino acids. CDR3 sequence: CASSRDSFLGTEAFF. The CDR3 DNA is TGTGCCAGCAGTCGGGACAGTTTTTTGGGGACTGAAGCTTTCTTT.

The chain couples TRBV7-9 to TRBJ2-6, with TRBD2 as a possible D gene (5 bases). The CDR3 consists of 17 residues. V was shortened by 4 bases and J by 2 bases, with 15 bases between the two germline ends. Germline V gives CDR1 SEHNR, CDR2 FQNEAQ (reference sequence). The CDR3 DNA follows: TGTGCCAGCAGCTCCCTCCGCCCCGGGGCTGGGGCCAACGTCCTGACTTTC. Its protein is CASSSLRPGAGANVLTF.

In DNA, the CDR3 is TGTGCCAGTAGTATAGCAAGGGGGACTGGGGCCAACGTCCTGACTTTC. Translated, it gives CASSIARGTGANVLTF. This chain joins TRBV19 and TRBJ2-6; D might be TRBD1 (6 bases). There are 16 residues in the CDR3. Germline CDR1 reads LNHDA; CDR2 reads SQIVND (reference sequence). Trimming cost V 1 base and J 2 bases, with 9 bases left between them.

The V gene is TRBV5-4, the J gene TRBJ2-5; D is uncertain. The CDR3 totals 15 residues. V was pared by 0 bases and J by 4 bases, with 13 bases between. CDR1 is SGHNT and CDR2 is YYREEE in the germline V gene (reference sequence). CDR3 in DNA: TGTGCCAGCAGCTTGGTTTCTGGCGGCGGAGAGACCCAGTACTTC. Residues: CASSLVSGGGETQYF.

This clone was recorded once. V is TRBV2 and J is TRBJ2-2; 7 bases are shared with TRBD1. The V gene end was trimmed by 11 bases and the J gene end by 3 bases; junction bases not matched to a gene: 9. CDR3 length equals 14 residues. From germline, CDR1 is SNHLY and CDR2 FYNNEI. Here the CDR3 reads CAGRQGVDTGELFF. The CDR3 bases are TGTGCCGGACGACAGGGTGTCGACACCGGGGAGCTGTTTTTT.

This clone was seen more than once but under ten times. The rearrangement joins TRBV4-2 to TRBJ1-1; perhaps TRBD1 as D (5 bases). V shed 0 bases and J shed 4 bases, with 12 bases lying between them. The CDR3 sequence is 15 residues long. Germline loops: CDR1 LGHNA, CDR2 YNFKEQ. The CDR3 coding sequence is TGTGCCAGCAGCCAAGAGCCCAGGGAGGTCACTGAAGCTTTCTTT. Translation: CASSQEPREVTEAFF.

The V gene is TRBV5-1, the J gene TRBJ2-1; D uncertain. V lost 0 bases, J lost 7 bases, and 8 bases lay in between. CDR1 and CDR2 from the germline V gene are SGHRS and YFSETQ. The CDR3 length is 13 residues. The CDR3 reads CASSLAVGNEQFF. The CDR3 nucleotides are TGCGCCAGCAGCTTGGCCGTCGGGAATGAGCAGTTCTTC. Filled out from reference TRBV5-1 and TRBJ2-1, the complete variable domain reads KAGVTQTPRYLIKTRGQQVTLSCSPISGHRSVSWYQQTPGQGLQFLFEYFSETQRNKGNFPGRFSGRQFSNSRSEMNVSTLELGDSALYLCASSLAVGNEQFFGPGTRLTVL.

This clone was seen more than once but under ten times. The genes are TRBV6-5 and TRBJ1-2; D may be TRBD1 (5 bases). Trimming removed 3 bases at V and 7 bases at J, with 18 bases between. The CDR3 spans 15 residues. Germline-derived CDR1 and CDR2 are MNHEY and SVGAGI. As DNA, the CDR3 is TGTGCCAGCAGTTATATAGGCCGGGACTTCGGTGGCTACACCTTC. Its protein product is CASSYIGRDFGGYTF.

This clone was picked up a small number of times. DNA of the CDR3: TGCGCCAGCAGCCCAAGGACAGGGGGGAACACTGAAGCTTTCTTT. Encoded protein: CASSPRTGGNTEAFF. This chain connects TRBV5-1 to TRBJ1-1; TRBD1 matches at 10 bases. The trim removed 4 bases at V and 1 base at J, leaving 4 bases unmatched. The CDR3 extends over 15 amino acids. Germline-derived CDR1 and CDR2 are SGHRS and YFSETQ.

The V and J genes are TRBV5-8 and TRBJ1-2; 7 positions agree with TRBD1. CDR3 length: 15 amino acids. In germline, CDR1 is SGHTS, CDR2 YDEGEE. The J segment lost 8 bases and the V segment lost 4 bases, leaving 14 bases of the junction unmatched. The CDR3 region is CASSHTTGPGLGYTF. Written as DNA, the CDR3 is TGTGCCAGCAGCCATACGACAGGGCCGGGCCTCGGCTACACCTTC. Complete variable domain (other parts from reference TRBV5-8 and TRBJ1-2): EAGVTQSPTHLIKTRGQQATLRCSPISGHTSVYWYQQALGLGLQFLLWYDEGEERNRGNFPPRFSGRQFPNYSSELNVNALELEDSALYLCASSHTTGPGLGYTFGSGTRLTVV.

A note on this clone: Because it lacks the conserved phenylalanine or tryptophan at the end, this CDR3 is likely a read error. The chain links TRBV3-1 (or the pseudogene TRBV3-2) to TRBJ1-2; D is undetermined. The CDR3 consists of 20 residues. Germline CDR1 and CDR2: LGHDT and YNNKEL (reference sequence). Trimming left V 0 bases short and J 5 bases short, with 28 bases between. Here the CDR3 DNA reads TGTGCCAGCAGCCAAGATCTAAGGGTCGTGGGTTCTCGGACTTTTTATGGCTACACCCTC. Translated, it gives CASSQDLRVVGSRTFYGYTL.